The entry below gives a single T cell receptor beta chain sequence along with its context. The missing CDR3 end, 3 residues past where the read stops, is filled in from the germline J gene. This CDR3 contains 14 residues. Germline V lookup: CDR1 MDHEN, CDR2 SYDVKM. V shed 7 bases, J shed 4 bases, and the junction held 7 bases outside the gene matches. Assay: immunoSEQ multiplex PCR; the TCRdb copy retains only in-frame clones and omits some. Its table records about 22,000 clones. This record comes from a study of T cells in women clearing cervical HPV infection. Sequenced input: blood buffy coat. The rearrangement joins TRBV28 to TRBJ1-5, with 7 bases that match TRBD1. The receptor comes from a woman aged 18 to 75 with a cervical HPV16 infection that either progressed to CIN3+ or cleared (not recorded which). CDR3 sequence reads: CASIKTGTNQPQHF. CDR3 bases read: TGTGCCAGCATCAAGACAGGGACTAATCAGCCC.